This passage covers 2 T cell receptor beta chains from one sample sequenced in a study of cytomegalovirus exposure and HLA in healthy donors. PCR involved 60 Vbeta and 13 Jbeta primers. Here immunoSEQ multiplex PCR was the method, and the copy in TCRdb shows in-frame clones only, minus some. The sample lists some 150,000 clones, 70% to 80% occurring once. Sequenced sample: PBMCs. These receptors originate from a human donor in good health.

This chain uses TRBV2 with TRBJ1-1; TRBD1 is a possible D gene (5 bases). The CDR3 runs 16 residues. Trimming stripped 7 bases from V and 1 base from J, with 19 bases between. Germline CDR1 and CDR2: SNHLY and FYNNEI. The CDR3 protein is CASIGTPELKNTEAFF. CDR3 nucleotides: TGTGCCAGCATTGGGACTCCGGAGCTAAAGAACACTGAAGCTTTCTTT.

CDR3 sequence (DNA): TGTGCCAGCAGTATGGGCATAAACACTGAAGCTTTCTTT. Protein: CASSMGINTEAFF. The chain employs TRBV6-1 and TRBJ1-1; D is unresolved. The CDR3 has 13 amino acids. Germline CDR1 MNHNS, CDR2 SASEGT. The V end was cut by 5 bases, the J end by 2 bases, with 9 bases between.